This is a list of T cell receptor beta chains from one sample in a study of tumor-infiltrating lymphocytes in primary liver carcinoma. TCRdb ran MiXCR on the multiplex PCR reads and lists one entry per CDR3 protein. Of 100,000 to 150,000 distinct CDR3 sequences listed, 55% to 75% are singletons. Sequencing was performed on liver tumor tissue from sampling region 3. The source is a woman between 55 and 75 years old with primary liver carcinoma and hepatitis B virus infection. Each CDR3 is given with its conserved first and last residue. D genes are given only for firm matches. Some rows have no size entry. The others give once, few or many, or a class for an expanded clone.

cdr3_nt cdr3_aa v_call clone_size j_call d_call cdr3_length
TGTGCCACCGGGATTTCCAGGGGCAGCTATGGCTACACCTTC CATGISRGSYGYTF TRBV5-6 many TRBJ1-2 . 14
TGTTCCAGTAGCTCCCCGAGGCTCAATAAAAAACTGTTTTTT CSSSSPRLNKKLFF TRBV7-8 . TRBJ1-4 . 14
TGTGCCAGCAGCGTCGGACAGGGTGACTATGGCTACACCTTC CASSVGQGDYGYTF TRBV7-9 . TRBJ1-2 TRBD1 14
TGTGCCAGCAGTAGAAATAGGGCGACCGGGGAGCTGTTATTC CASSRNRATGELLF TRBV11-3 once TRBJ2-2 . 14
TGTGCCAGCAGCTTACAAGGGACAGGGGGCGACAATCAGCCCCAGAATTTT CASSLQGTGGDNQPQNF TRBV7-9 . TRBJ1-5 TRBD1 17
TGTGCCAGCAGCTTGGCTAGAAGGGCCGGGGAGCTGTTTTTT CASSLARRAGELFF TRBV11-3 medium-sized TRBJ2-2 . 14
TGCAGTGCTAGCCGGGACAGGCTCCTTGAGCAGTACTTC CSASRDRLLEQYF TRBV20-1 few TRBJ2-7 TRBD1 13
TGTGCCAGCAGCTTAGTAGGAGGGCAGACCTTCTCTGGGGCCAACGTCCTGACTTTC CASSLVGGQTFSGANVLTF TRBV7-9 few TRBJ2-6 . 19
TGCGCCAGCAGCCCCGGGACGATGGGCCGCTACGAGCAGTACTTC CASSPGTMGRYEQYF TRBV5-1 . TRBJ2-7 . 15
TGTGCCAGCAACGGGGAAGCATCGCGGACCACAGATACGCAGTATTTT CASNGEASRTTDTQYF TRBV5-6 few TRBJ2-3 . 16
TGCACCAGCAGACGCGAGGACTACACGAACACTGAAGCCTTCTTT CTSRREDYTNTEAFF TRBV5-5 . TRBJ1-1 . 15
TGTGCCAGCTCACCGGCAATGACAGGCCGCTCTGGAAACACCATATATTTT CASSPAMTGRSGNTIYF TRBV18 . TRBJ1-3 . 17
TGCGCCAGCACTGAGGGGGTTAGAATGGGCAATCAGCCCCAGCATTTT CASTEGVRMGNQPQHF TRBV10-1 . TRBJ1-5 . 16
TGTGCCAGCTCACCCACAGGGTATGGTTACAATGAGCAGTTCTTC CASSPTGYGYNEQFF TRBV18 . TRBJ2-1 . 15
TGTGCCTGGAGCCAGGGCAATGGGGCCCAGCATTTT CAWSQGNGAQHF TRBV30 . TRBJ1-5 . 12
TGTGCCAGCAGCTTAACAGGGGCGAAGGAGACCCAGTACTTC CASSLTGAKETQYF TRBV7-3 . TRBJ2-5 . 14
TGTGCCAGGAGCTCAGAAGGCGGCCCAGGGGCCTATGAGCAGTACTTC CARSSEGGPGAYEQYF TRBV7-9 . TRBJ2-7 . 16
TGCGCCAACAGCTATAATAATCCCGGACACGCATGGTCTTTCTTT CANSYNNPGHAWSFF TRBV6-6 . TRBJ1-1 . 15
TGCAGTGCTCCCCGACAGATATTGAACACTGAAGCTTTCTTT CSAPRQILNTEAFF TRBV20-1 . TRBJ1-1 . 14
TGTGCCAGCTGTTTGGGGCGCATCAGTGAGAAGTTCTTC CASCLGRISEKFF TRBV6-5 . TRBJ2-1 . 13
TGTGCCAGCAGCCAACGGACTGTCGGAGCTTACGAGCAGTACTTC CASSQRTVGAYEQYF TRBV7-9 many TRBJ2-7 . 15
TGTGCCACCAGCCGCCCAGGGGGTTTGGCGGGGCCGAACAGCGGGGAGCTGTTTTTT CATSRPGGLAGPNSGELFF TRBV24-1 once TRBJ2-2 . 19
TGTGCCAGCAGTCGCAACCCCCATCAAGCGAGCCCGTCAATAGCTTTCTTT CASSRNPHQASPSIAFF TRBV6-1 . TRBJ1-1 . 17
TGTGCCAGCAGGTCCTCCTACGAGCAGTACTTC CASRSSYEQYF TRBV6-5 many TRBJ2-7 . 11
TGTGCCAGTAGCCCGGGGCTAGCGGGAGCTAATGAGCAGTTCTTC CASSPGLAGANEQFF TRBV7-3 . TRBJ2-1 TRBD2 15
TGTGCCAGCAGGCCTATGCCGGAGACCCAGTACTTC CASRPMPETQYF TRBV2 many TRBJ2-5 . 12
TGTGACAGCAGTTCCCACCGCGGACAGGACTATGGCTACACTTTC CDSSSHRGQDYGYTF TRBV6-6 . TRBJ1-2 TRBD1 15
TGTGCCAGCACCTATTCCCACCCCGGGACAAGCTACGAGCAGTACTTC CASTYSHPGTSYEQYF TRBV28 many TRBJ2-7 . 16
TGCGCCAGCAGCCAAGATTCCCCCATGACTAGCCGAATAACATACGAGCAGTACTTC CASSQDSPMTSRITYEQYF TRBV4-1 . TRBJ2-7 TRBD2 19
TGTGCCAGCAGCCAGGCGGCGCGAGCCGTCAATGTGCAGTTCTTC CASSQAARAVNVQFF TRBV11-3 . TRBJ2-1 . 15
TGTGCCAGCAGCCCCACCGGCGACATACATAAAAACTATGGCTACACCTTC CASSPTGDIHKNYGYTF TRBV11-2 once TRBJ1-2 . 17
TGTGCCAGCAGTTTATTGTGGGGTGATGGCTACACCTTC CASSLLWGDGYTF TRBV28 . TRBJ1-2 . 13
TGTGCCAGCAGACCCGGACAGGGAAGTGAAAAACTGTTTTTT CASRPGQGSEKLFF TRBV12-3/TRBV12-4 . TRBJ1-4 TRBD1 14
TGTACCAGCAGACCTCGGACAGGGGGCGGTGGCACAGAAGCTTTCTTT CTSRPRTGGGGTEAFF TRBV12-3/TRBV12-4 . TRBJ1-1 TRBD1 16
TGTGACAGCAGCTTAGCAGTTGCGTCCAACCGTAACTTC CDSSLAVASNRNF TRBV11-2 . TRBJ2-7 . 13